This passage covers 28 T cell receptor beta chains from one sample sequenced in a study of blood T cell repertoires in COVID-19. Data came from immunoSEQ multiplex PCR; TCRdb stores just in-frame clones and leaves some out. The sample carries some 150,000 clones, around nine tenths recorded once. Sample: peripheral blood. These receptors were taken from a young man with active or convalescent COVID-19.

This chain joins TRBV29-1 and TRBJ2-2; D ambiguous. The CDR3 is 13 residues long. Germline V lookup: CDR1 SQVTM, CDR2 ANQGSEA. Trimming cost V 5 bases and J 2 bases, with 9 bases left between them. The CDR3 region has the DNA TGCAGCGTTCTGACACCCAACACCGGGGAGCTGTTTTTT. Translated, it gives CSVLTPNTGELFF.

The rearrangement joins TRBV9 to TRBJ2-1; D is possibly TRBD1 (6 bases). The CDR3 has 13 residues. Germline V lookup: CDR1 SGDLS, CDR2 YYNGEE. The V gene lost 2 bases and the J gene lost 5 bases, with 8 bases spanning the gap. The CDR3: CASSVGHHNEQFF. DNA of the CDR3: TGTGCCAGCAGCGTGGGACACCACAATGAGCAGTTCTTC.

The J gene is TRBJ1-4, the V gene TRBV28; TRBD1 might be the D (5 bases). In germline, CDR1 is MDHEN, CDR2 SYDVKM. Trimming took 3 bases from V and 7 from J, leaving 15 bases between them. There are 15 residues in the CDR3. The CDR3 reads CASSLNSGVSEKLFF. The DNA for the CDR3 is TGTGCCAGCAGTTTGAACTCGGGGGTGAGTGAAAAACTGTTTTTT.

This clone was detected only a few times. The rearrangement links TRBV7-9 to TRBJ1-1; weak D call: TRBD1 (5 bases). Trimming removed 7 bases from V and 0 bases from J, with 12 bases in between. The CDR3 extends over 14 amino acids. Germline CDR1 is SEHNR and CDR2 is FQNEAQ (reference sequence). This CDR3 is CASNADSLNTEAFF. Written as DNA, the CDR3 is TGTGCCAGCAATGCCGACAGTCTGAACACTGAAGCTTTCTTT. The variable domain in full, completed from reference TRBV7-9 and TRBJ1-1, reads DTGVSQNPRHKITKRGQNVTFRCDPISEHNRLYWYRQTLGQGPEFLTYFQNEAQLEKSRLLSDRFSAERPKGSFSTLEIQRTEQGDSAMYLCASNADSLNTEAFFGQGTRLTVV.

The V and J genes are TRBV24-1 and TRBJ1-4; 9 bases fit TRBD1. This CDR3 contains 15 residues. The ends lost 4 bases at V and 7 bases at J; junction bases unmatched: 6. From germline, CDR1 is KGHDR and CDR2 SFDVKD. DNA of the CDR3: TGTGCCACCAGTGACCCACAGGGGGCCGGTGAAAAACTGTTTTTT. Translating it yields CATSDPQGAGEKLFF.

The chain uses TRBV28 and TRBJ1-1; D is undetermined. With 4 bases removed from V and 4 bases from J, the gap between germline ends came to 13 bases. The CDR3 is made up of 14 amino acids. From germline, CDR1 is MDHEN and CDR2 SYDVKM. This CDR3 is CASSYHREVTEAFF. The DNA for the CDR3 is TGTGCCAGCAGTTATCACCGGGAGGTCACTGAAGCTTTCTTT. Drawing the rest from reference TRBV28 and TRBJ1-1, the complete variable domain is DVKVTQSSRYLVKRTGEKVFLECVQDMDHENMFWYRQDPGLGLRLIYFSYDVKMKEKGDIPEGYSVSREKKERFSLILESASTNQTSMYLCASSYHREVTEAFFGQGTRLTVV.

This chain links TRBV19 with TRBJ1-1, with 9 bases fitting TRBD1. With V trimmed by 3 bases and J by 0 bases, 8 bases remained unmatched. This CDR3 spans 17 amino acids. Germline V gene data show CDR1 as LNHDA and CDR2 as SQIVND (reference sequence). DNA for the CDR3: TGTGCCAGTAGTATCGTGCGGACAGGGGCCTTGAACACTGAAGCTTTCTTT. This gives the protein CASSIVRTGALNTEAFF.

This clone showed up just a few times. The genes are TRBV28 and TRBJ1-1, with 8 bases aligning to TRBD1. The length of the CDR3 is 12 residues. V was pared by 7 bases and J by 6 bases, with 4 bases of the junction left unmatched. Germline V CDR1 and CDR2: MDHEN, SYDVKM. The CDR3 reads CASTGTGPEAFF. As DNA, the CDR3 is TGTGCCAGCACCGGGACAGGTCCTGAAGCTTTCTTT.

The rearrangement links TRBV12-5 to TRBJ1-5; a weak D match, TRBD1 (6 bases). In germline, CDR1 is LGHNT, CDR2 FRNRAP. V was cut by 0 bases and J by 6 bases, with 6 bases left in between. The CDR3 contains 13 residues. Written as DNA, the CDR3 is TGTGCTAGTGGTTTGGTACAGGGTCAGCCCCAGCATTTT. It is translated as CASGLVQGQPQHF.

The V gene is TRBV10-3, the J gene TRBJ2-7, with 10 nucleotides matching TRBD2. The germline V gene has CDR1 ENHRY and CDR2 SYGVKD. CDR3 length equals 15 residues. Trimming cost V 7 bases and J 6 bases; bases outside gene matches: 12. The DNA of the CDR3 is TGTGCCATCATGAAGCGGGAGGGCCGTTCGGGCGAGCAGTACTTC. It translates to CAIMKREGRSGEQYF.

This chain connects TRBV11-2 to TRBJ2-7; 8 nucleotides line up with TRBD2. The germline V gene encodes CDR1 SGHAT and CDR2 FQNNGV. J gave up 6 bases and V 5 bases, and 9 bases lay outside the gene matches. The CDR3 sequence is 14 residues long. The CDR3: CASSPPGLAPEQYV. CDR3 sequence (DNA): TGTGCCAGCAGCCCCCCTGGACTAGCACCCGAGCAGTACGTC.

This chain uses TRBV20-1 with TRBJ2-7; 7 bases agree with TRBD1. The ends lost 3 bases at V and 0 bases at J; junction bases unmatched: 17. This CDR3 region has 18 residues. CDR1 is DFQATT and CDR2 is SNEGSKA in the germline V gene (reference sequence). The CDR3 reads CSASPPGGFSSSSYEQYF. The CDR3 nucleotides are TGCAGTGCTAGTCCCCCAGGGGGATTTTCCTCCTCCTCCTACGAGCAGTACTTC.

V and J are TRBV11-1 and TRBJ1-1, with 7 bases matching TRBD1. CDR3 length: 15 residues. Germline loops: CDR1 SGHAT, CDR2 FQDESV (reference sequence). V shed 2 bases, J shed 0 bases, and the junction held 3 bases outside the gene matches. CDR3 DNA sequence: TGTGCCAGCAGCTTATCAGACAGGGTGAACACTGAAGCTTTCTTT. Protein product: CASSLSDRVNTEAFF.

V and J are TRBV11-3 and TRBJ2-7; weak D call: TRBD2 (6 bases). V lost 0 bases, J lost 2 bases, and 17 bases lay in between. CDR1 and CDR2 from the germline V gene are SGHNT and YENEEA. This CDR3 has 17 amino acids. This CDR3 reads CASSLDRLGGAPYEQYF. The CDR3 DNA follows: TGTGCCAGCAGCTTAGATAGATTAGGAGGGGCCCCCTACGAGCAGTACTTC.

CDR3 nucleotides: TGTGCCAGCAGCCCCGTGGAGAAGAACACTGAAGCTTTCTTT. Amino acids: CASSPVEKNTEAFF. This chain joins TRBV6-5 and TRBJ1-1; D not certain. The CDR3 length is 14 residues. Trimming stripped 6 bases from V and 1 base from J, with 12 bases between. Germline CDR1 MNHEY, CDR2 SVGAGI.

The count of this clone is one. The V gene is TRBV19, the J gene TRBJ1-6; D perhaps matches TRBD1 (5 bases). V dropped 5 bases and J dropped 8 bases, with 13 bases sitting between them. In germline, CDR1 is LNHDA, CDR2 SQIVND (reference sequence). This CDR3 contains 14 residues. CDR3 sequence (DNA): TGTGCCAGTAGTTTGGACATCGTGGATTCACCCCTCCACTTT. It codes for CASSLDIVDSPLHF. The full variable domain, its missing parts supplied by reference TRBV19 and TRBJ1-6, is DGGITQSPKYLFRKEGQNVTLSCEQNLNHDAMYWYRQDPGQGLRLIYYSQIVNDFQKGDIAEGYSVSREKKESFPLTVTSAQKNPTAFYLCASSLDIVDSPLHFGNGTRLTVT.

The chain carries TRBV28 and TRBJ1-1, with a tentative D call TRBD1 (5 bases). V lost 6 bases and J 0 bases, leaving 8 bases between the germline ends. The germline V gene encodes CDR1 MDHEN and CDR2 SYDVKM. The CDR3 length is 13 residues. The CDR3 loop reads CASSLTVNTEAFF. In DNA, the CDR3 is TGTGCCAGCAGCCTGACAGTGAACACTGAAGCTTTCTTT.

This chain connects TRBV5-1 to TRBJ2-7; D unclear. In germline, CDR1 is SGHRS, CDR2 YFSETQ. Between the trimmed V and J ends, which lost 0 bases and 0 bases, there was a span of 4 bases. The CDR3 length is 13 residues. The CDR3, as DNA: TGCGCCAGCAGCTTGGGACACTCCTACGAGCAGTACTTC. Protein: CASSLGHSYEQYF.

A few counts support this clone. The genes are TRBV19 and TRBJ2-1; TRBD1 aligns across 8 bases. J was trimmed by 7 bases and V by 3 bases; bases with no gene match: 5. Looked up from germline, CDR1 is LNHDA and CDR2 is SQIVND (reference sequence). The CDR3 runs to 14 residues. CDR3: CASSIQGALNEQFF. The CDR3 DNA sequence: TGTGCCAGTAGTATCCAGGGGGCGCTGAATGAGCAGTTCTTC.

The gene calls are TRBV11-2 and TRBJ1-1; D might be TRBD1 (5 bases). The ends were cut back, 8 bases at V and 4 bases at J, with 11 bases in the middle. Germline loops: CDR1 SGHAT, CDR2 FQNNGV. The CDR3 spans 12 residues. The chain's CDR3 is CASGAEFTEAFF. The DNA for the CDR3 is TGTGCCAGCGGGGCCGAGTTCACTGAAGCTTTCTTT.

This chain connects TRBV5-4 to TRBJ2-3; D possibly corresponds to TRBD2 (5 bases). V was clipped by 5 bases and J by 2 bases, with 12 bases between them. The CDR3 runs to 14 residues. Germline CDR1 is SGHNT and CDR2 is YYREEE (reference sequence). The CDR3 DNA is TGTGCCAGCAGTTTGACTACTTCCACAGATACGCAGTATTTT. Translating it yields CASSLTTSTDTQYF. Combining the CDR3 with reference TRBV5-4 and TRBJ2-3 gives the whole variable domain ETGVTQSPTHLIKTRGQQVTLRCSSQSGHNTVSWYQQALGQGPQFIFQYYREEENGRGNFPPRFSGLQFPNYSSELNVNALELDDSALYLCASSLTTSTDTQYFGPGTRLTVL.

The CDR3, as DNA: TGCGCCAGCAGCTTGCCGGGACAAAAAGCTGGCTACACCTTC. It is translated as CASSLPGQKAGYTF. This rearrangement joins TRBV5-1 to TRBJ1-2; possible D gene TRBD1, 6 bases. Trimming took off 1 base at V and 7 bases at J, with 14 bases between the two ends. The CDR3 extends over 14 amino acids. The V gene's germline CDR1 is SGHRS and CDR2 YFSETQ.

The gene calls are TRBV5-4 and TRBJ1-5; D is ambiguous. The CDR3 covers 13 residues. V was shortened by 0 bases and J by 5 bases, with 6 bases between the two germline ends. Germline V gene sequence: CDR1 SGHNT, CDR2 YYREEE (reference sequence). The CDR3 DNA reads as TGTGCCAGCAGCTTGGACAGTCATCAGCCCCAGCATTTT. Protein product: CASSLDSHQPQHF.

V gene TRBV21-1 combines with J gene TRBJ1-1. TRBV21-1 is recorded as a pseudogene. This CDR3 region has 10 residues. The CDR3, as DNA: TGTGCCAGCAGGGTCGGTGAAGCTTTCTTT. It codes for CASRVGEAFF.

CDR3: CSVGTSGGTSTDTQYF. As DNA, the CDR3 is TGCAGCGTTGGGACTAGCGGGGGAACTAGCACAGATACGCAGTATTTT. The V call is TRBV29-1, the J call TRBJ2-3; 13 bases align to TRBD2. Germline assignment: CDR1 SQVTM and CDR2 ANQGSEA. The CDR3 covers 16 residues. J lost 0 bases, V lost 4 bases, and 4 bases had no gene match.

This chain links TRBV18 with TRBJ1-4; a possible D gene is TRBD1 (5 bases). This CDR3 has 17 amino acids. Trimming cost V 3 bases and J 0 bases, with 14 bases left between them. Germline CDR1 KGHSH, CDR2 LQKENI. The CDR3 protein is CASSPKTGTTTNEKLFF. As DNA, the CDR3 is TGTGCCAGCTCACCTAAAACAGGCACCACAACTAATGAAAAACTGTTTTTT. The variable domain in full, completed from reference TRBV18 and TRBJ1-4, reads NAGVMQNPRHLVRRRGQEARLRCSPMKGHSHVYWYRQLPEEGLKFMVYLQKENIIDESGMPKERFSAEFPKEGPSILRIQQVVRGDSAAYFCASSPKTGTTTNEKLFFGSGTQLSVL.

This chain links TRBV27 with TRBJ1-5; 7 nucleotides match TRBD1. Germline-derived CDR1 and CDR2 are MNHEY and SMNVEV (reference sequence). This CDR3 has 14 amino acids. The V segment lost 2 bases and the J segment 5 bases; nucleotides outside the gene matches: 3. CDR3 sequence (DNA): TGTGCCAGCAGTTTAACAGGGGTCTATCAGCCCCAGCATTTT. Its translation: CASSLTGVYQPQHF.

There are a few counts of this clone. The chain has TRBV4-2 and TRBJ1-6, with D maybe TRBD1 (6 bases). The CDR3 covers 16 residues. Per the germline V gene, CDR1 is LGHNA and CDR2 is YNFKEQ. Trimming shortened V by 3 bases and J by 0 bases, and 9 bases separated the two germline ends. The CDR3 DNA follows: TGTGCCAGCAGCCAGGAACAGGGCTCCTATAATTCACCCCTCCACTTT. This encodes CASSQEQGSYNSPLHF.